Each of the 18 T cell receptor beta chains below was sequenced from the same sample in a study of cytomegalovirus exposure and HLA in healthy donors (TCRdb year 2017). Libraries were made using the immunoSEQ multiplex PCR assay. For the multiplex PCR, a mixture combining 60 forward primers for TCR Vbeta segments and 13 reverse primers for TCR Jbeta segments was used. As stored in TCRdb, this immuneACCESS dataset retains in-frame rearrangements with V and J assigned. A fraction of the clones does not appear; measured against another copy, unresolved V genes explain less than half of the discrepancy, and the remainder lacks a known reason. The sample table contains some 170,000 clones; only one count was recorded for approximately 79% of them. The ten biggest clones cover approximately 6.3% of the sample. The sequenced material came from PBMCs. The receptors stem from a middle-aged man in good health and CMV-seropositive.

V gene TRBV6-6 combines with J gene TRBJ1-2; 8 bases fit TRBD1. This CDR3 comprises 13 residues. V shed 6 bases and J 5 bases; nucleotides not matched to a gene: 5. Germline V gene lookup returns CDR1 MNHNY and CDR2 SVGAGI (reference sequence). CDR3 loop: CASRAGQAYGYTF. In DNA form, the CDR3 reads TGTGCCAGCAGGGCGGGACAGGCGTATGGCTACACCTTC.

The chain uses TRBV19 and TRBJ1-3, with D unresolved. The CDR3 runs to 17 residues. V was pared by 2 bases and J by 0 bases, with 14 bases between. Germline CDR1 LNHDA, CDR2 SQIVND (reference sequence). The CDR3, as DNA: TGTGCCAGTAGTATACTGGCTCGGGGTTCCTCTGGAAACACCATATATTTT. This gives the protein CASSILARGSSGNTIYF.

Here the CDR3 reads CASSLGPTSGGVGEQFF. The DNA for the CDR3 is TGCGCCAGCAGCTTGGGTCCCACTAGCGGGGGGGTGGGTGAGCAGTTCTTC. The chain carries TRBV5-1 and TRBJ2-1; TRBD2 matches 13 bases. The V segment lost 0 bases and the J segment 9 bases; nucleotides outside the gene matches: 9. Germline CDR1 reads SGHRS; CDR2 reads YFSETQ. The CDR3 is 17 residues long.

The rearrangement joins TRBV7-3 to TRBJ2-1; 7 bases align to TRBD1. Looked up from germline, CDR1 is SGHTA and CDR2 is FQGTGA. The CDR3 sequence is 13 residues long. J lost 4 bases, V lost 5 bases, and 2 bases had no gene match. The CDR3 DNA sequence: TGTGCCAGCAGCAAGGGACAGTACAATGAGCAGTTCTTC. The encoded protein is CASSKGQYNEQFF.

This clone has just one count. The J gene is TRBJ2-2, the V gene TRBV5-8; 10 bases line up with TRBD2. This CDR3 is built from 16 residues. J was trimmed by 2 bases and V by 3 bases; bases with no gene match: 4. CDR1 SGHTS and CDR2 YDEGEE come from the germline V gene. For the CDR3, the DNA is TGTGCCAGCAGCTCGGGGACTAGCGCTAACACCGGGGAGCTGTTTTTT. It is translated as CASSSGTSANTGELFF.

The genes are TRBV10-3 and TRBJ2-5, with TRBD1 as a possible D gene (6 bases). Germline values: CDR1 ENHRY, CDR2 SYGVKD. With 5 bases removed from V and 5 bases from J, the gap between germline ends came to 12 bases. CDR3 length: 13 residues. CDR3 nucleotide sequence: TGTGCCATCAGTTACAGGGTCGAGGAGACCCAGTACTTC. This encodes CAISYRVEETQYF.

The CDR3 loop is CASTTAAGEKLFF. In DNA form, the CDR3 reads TGTGCCAGCACGACGGCAGCAGGAGAAAAACTGTTTTTT. The chain carries TRBV2 and TRBJ1-4, with unresolved D. The CDR3 length is 13 residues. The germline V and J ends were trimmed by 7 bases and 8 bases, with 14 bases remaining between them. CDR1 is SNHLY, CDR2 FYNNEI, per germline. Supplemented by reference TRBV2 and TRBJ1-4, the full variable domain reads EPEVTQTPSHQVTQMGQEVILRCVPISNHLYFYWYRQILGQKVEFLVSFYNNEISEKSEIFDDQFSVERPDGSNFTLKIRSTKLEDSAMYFCASTTAAGEKLFFGSGTQLSVL.

The rearrangement joins TRBV7-2 to TRBJ2-3; 7 bases align to TRBD2. The CDR3 is 15 residues long. The V gene's germline CDR1 is SGHTA and CDR2 FQGNSA. V lost 4 bases to trimming and J lost 0 bases; unmatched junction nucleotides: 4. CDR3: CASSYLRGSTDTQYF. CDR3 nucleotide sequence: TGTGCCAGCAGCTACCTGCGGGGGAGCACAGATACGCAGTATTTT.

The chain carries TRBV27 and TRBJ1-6; D ambiguous. Trimming cost V 1 base and J 2 bases, with 9 bases left between them. This CDR3 spans 16 amino acids. Germline CDR1 reads MNHEY; CDR2 reads SMNVEV (reference sequence). The DNA of the CDR3 is TGTGCCAGCAGTTTATTAGGAGGCACCTATAATTCACCCCTCCACTTT. Amino acids: CASSLLGGTYNSPLHF.

This rearrangement joins TRBV15 to TRBJ2-7; 9 bases are shared with TRBD1. The V and J ends lost 1 base and 5 bases, in that order; junction bases with no gene match: 6. The CDR3 spans 15 residues. In germline, CDR1 is LNHNV, CDR2 YYDKDF (reference sequence). The CDR3 DNA follows: TGTGCCACCAGCAGAGCGGGACAGGGAGACCACGAGCAGTACTTC. Protein sequence: CATSRAGQGDHEQYF. The full variable domain, completed using reference TRBV15 and TRBJ2-7, is DAMVIQNPRYQVTQFGKPVTLSCSQTLNHNVMYWYQQKSSQAPKLLFHYYDKDFNNEADTPDNFQSRRPNTSFCFLDIRSPGLGDTAMYLCATSRAGQGDHEQYFGPGTRLTVT.

CDR3 sequence: CASSLMAGSYEQYF. CDR3 DNA sequence: TGCGCCAGCAGCTTGATGGCAGGATCCTACGAGCAGTACTTC. The V call is TRBV5-1, the J call TRBJ2-7; D is unresolved. The germline V gene encodes CDR1 SGHRS and CDR2 YFSETQ. With 1 base removed from V and 1 base from J, the gap between germline ends came to 9 bases. CDR3 length equals 14 residues. Using reference TRBV5-1 and TRBJ2-7 for the parts outside the CDR3, the full variable domain is KAGVTQTPRYLIKTRGQQVTLSCSPISGHRSVSWYQQTPGQGLQFLFEYFSETQRNKGNFPGRFSGRQFSNSRSEMNVSTLELGDSALYLCASSLMAGSYEQYFGPGTRLTVT.

This chain uses TRBV5-1 with TRBJ1-2; D is possibly TRBD1 (5 bases). Germline V CDR1 and CDR2: SGHRS, YFSETQ. Trimming removed 5 bases from V and 7 bases from J, with 21 bases in between. The CDR3 spans 15 residues. The CDR3 region has the DNA TGCGCCAGCAGGGAGTTAGGGGTTAGTGGAAGTGGCTACACCTTC. Its translation is CASRELGVSGSGYTF. The full variable domain, rest sourced from reference TRBV5-1 and TRBJ1-2, is KAGVTQTPRYLIKTRGQQVTLSCSPISGHRSVSWYQQTPGQGLQFLFEYFSETQRNKGNFPGRFSGRQFSNSRSEMNVSTLELGDSALYLCASRELGVSGSGYTFGSGTRLTVV.

The CDR3 here is CASSLSNQETQYF. In nucleotides, the CDR3 is TGTGCCAGCAGCCTCAGTAACCAAGAGACCCAGTACTTC. The J gene is TRBJ2-5, the V gene TRBV7-9; D call uncertain. The germline gives CDR1 SEHNR, CDR2 FQNEAQ (reference sequence). V was cut by 5 bases and J by 0 bases, with 7 bases left in between. This CDR3 spans 13 amino acids.

CDR3 sequence reads: CASSRAQGARGGEAFF. CDR3 sequence (DNA): TGTGCCAGCAGCCGAGCCCAGGGGGCGCGAGGGGGTGAAGCTTTCTTT. The chain carries TRBV7-6 and TRBJ1-1; 8 nucleotides align to TRBD1. Germline V CDR1 and CDR2: SGHVS, FNYEAQ. CDR3 length equals 16 residues. V lost 5 bases to trimming and J lost 7 bases; unmatched junction nucleotides: 15.

The V call is TRBV6-1, the J call TRBJ1-1; 8 bases line up with TRBD1. The ends lost 5 bases at V and 4 bases at J; junction bases unmatched: 3. The CDR3 sequence is 13 residues long. Germline-derived CDR1 and CDR2 are MNHNS and SASEGT. CDR3 coding DNA: TGTGCCAGCAGTCTCGACAGGGGCACTGAAGCTTTCTTT. It translates to CASSLDRGTEAFF.

This rearrangement joins TRBV5-8 to TRBJ2-7, with 12 bases identical to TRBD1. This CDR3 is 15 amino acids long. V was clipped by 5 bases and J by 4 bases; unmatched bases: 7. CDR1 and CDR2 (germline): SGHTS, YDEGEE. The CDR3 sequence: CASRGTGGLRYEQYF. The CDR3 DNA reads TGTGCCAGCAGGGGGACAGGGGGCTTGCGTTACGAGCAGTACTTC.

Concerning this clone itself: In the same sample, other DNA sequences code for this CDR3. V gene TRBV18 combines with J gene TRBJ1-1; the D gene is possibly TRBD1 (5 bases). The CDR3 is 18 residues long. V lost 2 bases and J 6 bases, leaving 25 bases between the germline ends. Germline CDR1 and CDR2: KGHSH and LQKENI. The CDR3 DNA reads TGTGCCAGCTCACCAGTGGATGGAGGGGAAGTGGGTACTTCTGAAGCTTTCTTT. Protein sequence: CASSPVDGGEVGTSEAFF.

The genes are TRBV19 and TRBJ2-4; tentative D call: TRBD2 (6 bases). V was clipped by 4 bases and J by 4 bases, with 14 bases between them. The CDR3 consists of 15 residues. Per the germline V gene, CDR1 is LNHDA and CDR2 is SQIVND (reference sequence). CDR3 sequence: CASSNPGTGKNIQYF. CDR3 coding DNA: TGTGCCAGTAGTAACCCCGGGACTGGGAAAAACATTCAGTACTTC.